Listed below are T cell receptor beta chains from one sample, sequenced in a study of T-cell memory formation after mild COVID-19. Via MiXCR, TCRdb re-called the 5' RACE reads, giving one row per CDR3 protein. The sample includes under 650,000 distinct CDR3 sequences, about 20% of them seen just once. The sequencing input was PBMCs or a T cell subset sorted from them (not recorded which). The receptors derive from an adult woman who had mild COVID-19 (a few samples of this study predate the infection). Cell type and time point are not known. The CDR3 runs from the conserved cysteine through the conserved F or W. A D gene is named only where the DNA matches it firmly. Where a row states a size, it is once, few, many or the class of an expanded clone; other rows omit it.

TRBJ2-1,NA,TRBV29-1,NA,CSVLQGLLMNEQFF,TGCAGCGTCCTCCAAGGACTTCTGATGAATGAGCAGTTCTTC
TRBJ1-2,NA,TRBV7-9,NA,CASSHPERQYGYTF,TGTGCCAGCAGCCACCCGGAACGACAGTATGGCTACACCTTC
TRBJ1-5,NA,TRBV27,few,CASSLWAESNQPQHF,TGTGCCAGCAGTTTATGGGCAGAAAGCAATCAGCCCCAGCATTTT
TRBJ1-1,NA,TRBV4-1,few,CASSLTPRQTISEAFF,TGCGCCAGCAGCCTCACCCCTCGACAGACTATATCTGAAGCTTTCTTT
TRBJ2-2,NA,TRBV7-3,NA,CASSVTGTVNTGELFF,TGTGCCAGCAGCGTGACCGGGACTGTGAACACCGGGGAGCTGTTTTTT
TRBJ1-1,TRBD1,TRBV20-1,NA,CSADQGAGNTEAFF,TGCAGTGCTGATCAGGGGGCTGGGAACACTGAAGCTTTCTTT
TRBJ2-1,TRBD1,TRBV7-2,many,CASSPMGQINNEQFF,TGTGCCAGCAGCCCGATGGGACAGATCAACAATGAGCAGTTCTTC
TRBJ2-3,NA,TRBV6-6,NA,CASIPGKASQKGTDTQYF,TGTGCCAGCATCCCTGGCAAAGCAAGCCAAAAAGGAACAGATACGCAGTATTTT
TRBJ1-2,NA,TRBV29-1,few,CSVDKGFYGYTF,TGCAGCGTTGATAAAGGGTTCTATGGCTACACCTTC
TRBJ2-1,TRBD2,TRBV7-3,NA,CASSLFLAGGPDNEQFF,TGTGCCAGCAGCCTCTTTTTGGCGGGGGGGCCGGACAATGAGCAGTTCTTC
TRBJ2-3,TRBD2,TRBV5-4,few,CASSLGTSGGGGADTQYF,TGTGCCAGCAGCTTGGGGACTAGCGGGGGGGGAGGCGCAGATACGCAGTATTTT
TRBJ2-3,NA,TRBV10-3,few,CAIKPPFAAASTDTQYF,TGTGCCATCAAGCCCCCGTTCGCTGCGGCTAGCACAGATACGCAGTATTTT
TRBJ1-6,TRBD1,TRBV19,few,CASSFTGGNSPLHF,TGTGCCAGTAGTTTTACAGGGGGCAATTCACCCCTCCACTTT
TRBJ2-7,NA,TRBV19,few,CASSISGTEGYEQYF,TGTGCCAGTAGTATTTCCGGGACCGAAGGCTACGAGCAGTACTTC
TRBJ1-3,NA,TRBV7-9,NA,CASSLDSGDPSGNTIYF,TGTGCCAGCAGCTTGGATTCCGGTGACCCCTCTGGAAACACCATATATTTT
TRBJ2-3,TRBD1,TRBV4-1,NA,CASTRRADDRVRDTQYF,TGCGCCAGCACCCGACGCGCCGACGACAGGGTCAGGGATACGCAGTATTTT
TRBJ2-7,TRBD2,TRBV7-6,NA,CASSPTGRGSSYEQYF,TGTGCCAGCAGCCCTACGGGGCGGGGGAGCTCCTACGAGCAGTACTTC
TRBJ2-7,NA,TRBV7-2,NA,CASSFWRGYEQYF,TGTGCCAGCAGCTTTTGGCGGGGCTACGAGCAGTACTTC
TRBJ1-1,NA,TRBV20-1,few,CSARDAGNLGEAFF,TGCAGTGCTAGAGATGCAGGGAACCTGGGTGAAGCTTTCTTT
TRBJ2-5,TRBD2,TRBV27,few,CASSLSRTSGTIGETQYF,TGTGCCAGCAGTTTGTCGCGGACTAGCGGGACCATAGGGGAGACCCAGTACTTC
TRBJ2-3,NA,TRBV7-3,NA,CASSLTQGTRTSTDTQYF,TGTGCCAGCAGCTTAACCCAGGGGACCCGTACTAGCACAGATACGCAGTATTTT
TRBJ2-1,NA,TRBV10-3,NA,CAISDQAPVAFF,TGTGCCATCAGTGATCAGGCCCCCGTTGCGTTCTTC
TRBJ2-4,NA,TRBV20-1,many,CSARDLQGSAWAKNIQYF,TGCAGTGCTAGAGATCTACAGGGATCGGCATGGGCCAAAAACATTCAGTACTTC
TRBJ2-1,TRBD2,TRBV6-4,many,CASSDSGGTNEQFF,TGTGCCAGCAGTGACAGCGGGGGGACCAATGAGCAGTTCTTC
TRBJ2-3,NA,TRBV24-1,NA,CATSEENTDTQYF,TGTGCCACCAGTGAGGAAAACACAGATACGCAGTATTTT
TRBJ2-7,NA,TRBV5-5,NA,CASSLRGSGISYEQYF,TGTGCCAGCAGCTTGCGTGGTAGCGGAATCTCCTACGAGCAGTACTTC
TRBJ2-5,NA,TRBV7-2,NA,CASSLAFTGETQYF,TGTGCCAGCAGCTTAGCGTTCACGGGGGAGACCCAGTACTTC
TRBJ1-2,TRBD1,TRBV9,NA,CASNPPGQGNYGYTF,TGTGCCAGCAACCCCCCGGGACAGGGGAACTATGGCTACACCTTC
TRBJ1-5,NA,TRBV7-2,NA,CASSPAFGQPQHF,TGTGCCAGCAGCCCCGCATTCGGTCAGCCCCAGCATTTT
TRBJ2-7,NA,TRBV6-1,few,CASSEWLAGVGSYEQYF,TGTGCCAGCAGTGAATGGCTAGCCGGGGTTGGGTCCTACGAGCAGTACTTC
TRBJ2-7,TRBD1,TRBV7-3,few,CASSSYGDSHEQYF,TGTGCCAGCAGCTCCTACGGGGACAGCCACGAGCAGTACTTC
TRBJ2-7,TRBD2,TRBV6-5,few,CASRTGLAWYEQYF,TGTGCCAGCAGAACCGGACTAGCCTGGTACGAGCAGTACTTC
TRBJ2-1,TRBD2,TRBV7-8,few,CASSLDGGASPKQFF,TGTGCCAGCAGCTTAGACGGGGGGGCCTCACCCAAGCAGTTCTTC
TRBJ2-3,NA,TRBV7-2,many,CASSLPSGSTDTQYF,TGTGCCAGCAGCTTGCCCAGCGGGAGCACAGATACGCAGTATTTT
TRBJ1-2,TRBD1,TRBV4-1,few,CASSLSGGKTNYGYTF,TGCGCCAGCAGCCTGTCAGGGGGCAAAACTAACTATGGCTACACCTTC
TRBJ1-4,TRBD1,TRBV7-3,NA,CASSRRDRAVEGEKLFF,TGTGCCAGCTCGCGGAGGGACAGGGCTGTAGAAGGTGAAAAACTGTTTTTT
TRBJ1-4,NA,TRBV12-3/TRBV12-4,few,CASSFTGGNEKLFF,TGTGCCAGCAGTTTTACGGGGGGTAACGAAAAACTGTTTTTT
TRBJ1-1,TRBD1,TRBV29-1,few,CSVSQGDNTEAFF,TGCAGCGTTTCACAGGGGGATAACACTGAAGCTTTCTTT
TRBJ2-1,NA,TRBV7-6,many,CASKGGRYNEQFF,TGTGCCAGCAAGGGGGGGAGATACAATGAGCAGTTCTTC